These 27 T cell receptor beta chains originate from one sample sequenced in a study of regulatory T cells in long-lasting Graves disease. Indicated time point: newly diagnosed GD, antithyroid drugs for less than 3 months. PBMC RNA was the source of the TCR library. Building of the TCR beta libraries involved iRepertoire HTBI primers and Arm-PCR of CDR3 regions. TCRdb fed the multiplex PCR reads into MiXCR, producing one record per CDR3 protein. The sample carries 450,000 to 700,000 distinct CDR3 sequences, approximately 13% recorded once. A further study also used this sample, focusing on T cells in Graves' hyperthyroidism and ophthalmopathy.

Specimen: peripheral blood mononuclear cells (PBMCs), collected at new diagnosis, from a patient treated with antithyroid drugs. The receptors shown here come from a man aged 25 to 45 with Graves disease.

This chain links TRBV19 with TRBJ1-2; D not resolved. The CDR3 has 15 amino acids. The germline gives CDR1 LNHDA, CDR2 SQIVND (reference sequence). The V end lost 7 bases, the J end lost 3 bases, and 18 bases lay between the germline ends. The CDR3 region has the DNA TGTGCCAGTACCACTTCGGATACTCGGGACTATGGCTACACCTTC. Encoded protein: CASTTSDTRDYGYTF. The entire variable domain, with the rest obtained from reference TRBV19 and TRBJ1-2, is as follows: DGGITQSPKYLFRKEGQNVTLSCEQNLNHDAMYWYRQDPGQGLRLIYYSQIVNDFQKGDIAEGYSVSREKKESFPLTVTSAQKNPTAFYLCASTTSDTRDYGYTFGSGTRLTVV.

The chain recombines TRBV7-9 with TRBJ2-1, with 8 bases lining up with TRBD2. With 2 bases clipped from V and 8 bases from J, the junction kept 5 bases outside the gene matches. The CDR3 spans 14 residues. Germline assignment: CDR1 SEHNR and CDR2 FQNEAQ (reference sequence). The chain's CDR3 is CASSLTGGSDEQFF. The CDR3 DNA reads as TGTGCCAGCAGCTTAACGGGAGGGTCGGATGAGCAGTTCTTC.

There are a few counts of this clonotype. This chain joins TRBV12-3 or TRBV12-4 and TRBJ2-2, with a possible D match to TRBD2 (6 bases). The CDR3 totals 16 residues. V was pared by 8 bases and J by 0 bases, with 16 bases between. CDR3 nucleotide sequence: TGTGCCAGCGGAGGGGCATCGATGGCGAACACCGGGGAGCTGTTTTTT. This gives the protein CASGGASMANTGELFF.

This clonotype was counted many times. V usage is TRBV6-2 or TRBV6-3 and J usage is TRBJ2-1; D may be TRBD1 or TRBD2 (6 bases each). The CDR3 loop spans 14 amino acids. Trimming took off 8 bases at V and 2 bases at J, with 13 bases between the two ends. Germline V gives CDR1 MNHEY, CDR2 SVGEGT. DNA for the CDR3: TGTGCCAGCGGACGGGGGCTTACCTACAATGAGCAGTTCTTC. It translates to CASGRGLTYNEQFF.

This chain joins TRBV19 and TRBJ2-7; no reliable D call. The CDR3 sequence is 12 residues long. Between the trimmed V and J ends, which lost 5 bases and 5 bases, there was a span of 10 bases. Germline V lookup: CDR1 LNHDA, CDR2 SQIVND (reference sequence). In DNA form, the CDR3 reads TGTGCCAGTAGTTCTCGGTTTGACGAGCAGTACTTC. Its protein is CASSSRFDEQYF.

The chain recombines TRBV9 with TRBJ1-6; no definite D call. CDR1 and CDR2 from the germline V gene are SGDLS and YYNGEE. Between the trimmed V and J ends, which lost 1 base and 9 bases, there was a span of 11 bases. This CDR3 comprises 14 residues. The CDR3 reads CASSVSFSGSPLHF. The CDR3 DNA sequence: TGTGCCAGCAGCGTATCCTTCTCGGGTTCACCCCTCCACTTT.

This clonotype was recorded a few times. The V and J genes are TRBV7-6 and TRBJ2-1; D is uncertain. Trimming cost V 5 bases and J 5 bases, with 22 bases left between them. Germline V CDR1 and CDR2: SGHVS, FNYEAQ. This CDR3 has 17 amino acids. The CDR3: CASSRPTDRQYHNEQFF. The CDR3 DNA follows: TGTGCCAGCAGCCGTCCTACGGACCGCCAGTACCACAATGAGCAGTTCTTC.

This clonotype was seen repeatedly, ten times or more. This chain uses TRBV28 with TRBJ2-7, with D possibly TRBD2 on 5 matching bases. The CDR3 consists of 15 residues. Germline V gene sequence: CDR1 MDHEN, CDR2 SYDVKM. V shed 2 bases and J shed 3 bases, with 14 bases lying between them. The CDR3 spells CASSLGGNLGYEQYF. CDR3 in DNA: TGTGCCAGCAGTTTAGGAGGTAACCTGGGCTACGAGCAGTACTTC.

This chain connects TRBV5-1 to TRBJ2-2; 9 nucleotides agree with TRBD1. V gave up 1 base and J gave up 5 bases; unmatched junction bases: 6. Germline CDR1 SGHRS, CDR2 YFSETQ. This CDR3 comprises 16 residues. The CDR3 region has the DNA TGCGCCAGCAGCTTGATGGGACAGGGTTATACCGGGGAGCTGTTTTTT. Its translation: CASSLMGQGYTGELFF.

This clonotype was counted many times. V is TRBV27 and J is TRBJ1-2; 7 positions match TRBD1. Germline V gives CDR1 MNHEY, CDR2 SMNVEV (reference sequence). This CDR3 is built from 12 residues. The J segment lost 8 bases and the V segment lost 7 bases, leaving 7 bases of the junction unmatched. The CDR3: CASKGAPGGYTF. In nucleotides, the CDR3 is TGTGCCAGCAAGGGGGCCCCAGGGGGCTACACCTTC.

This clonotype showed up many times. The chain carries TRBV11-2 and TRBJ2-7; 7 bases are a match to TRBD2. Germline V gene lookup returns CDR1 SGHAT and CDR2 FQNNGV. CDR3 length equals 16 residues. With V trimmed by 5 bases and J by 4 bases, 14 bases remained unmatched. The CDR3: CASSPAAVAGAYEQYF. The CDR3, as DNA: TGTGCCAGCAGCCCTGCGGCGGTAGCGGGCGCATACGAGCAGTACTTC.

This clonotype has ten or more counts. V gene TRBV12-3 or TRBV12-4 combines with J gene TRBJ1-2, with D tentatively TRBD1 (5 bases). Trimming left V 5 bases short and J 3 bases short, with 10 bases between. The length of the CDR3 is 13 residues. CDR3 sequence reads: CASSAAGYYGYTF. The CDR3 region has the DNA TGTGCCAGCAGTGCCGCAGGGTACTATGGCTACACCTTC.

This clonotype showed up many times. J is TRBJ2-3 and V is TRBV7-9, with TRBD1 matching over 8 bases. V dropped 3 bases and J dropped 1; count of bases not matched to a gene: 6. Germline CDR1 is SEHNR and CDR2 is FQNEAQ (reference sequence). The CDR3 extends over 16 amino acids. In nucleotides, the CDR3 is TGTGCCAGCAGCTTCGGGACAGGATTTCGCACAGATACGCAGTATTTT. Its protein is CASSFGTGFRTDTQYF.

Many counts were recorded for this clonotype. The V and J genes are TRBV12-3 or TRBV12-4 and TRBJ2-5; TRBD2 aligns across 9 bases. V shed 5 bases and J 2 bases; nucleotides not matched to a gene: 6. The CDR3 is 15 residues long. This CDR3 reads CASSGWTSAQETQYF. The CDR3, as DNA: TGTGCCAGCAGTGGCTGGACTAGCGCGCAAGAGACCCAGTACTTC.

V usage is TRBV27 and J usage is TRBJ1-4; D is perhaps TRBD1 (6 bases). Trimming took 3 bases from V and 6 from J, leaving 17 bases between them. The V gene's germline CDR1 is MNHEY and CDR2 SMNVEV (reference sequence). This CDR3 contains 16 residues. The CDR3 region has the DNA TGTGCCAGCAGTTTCACACTACAGGGTGCTCATGAAAAACTGTTTTTT. This encodes CASSFTLQGAHEKLFF.

As to this clonotype: A much larger clonotype is one base distant, so this may be a read error. The chain couples TRBV12-3 or TRBV12-4 to TRBJ2-7; D is possibly TRBD1 (6 bases). This CDR3 spans 12 amino acids. Trimming shortened V by 11 bases and J by 3 bases, and 14 bases separated the two germline ends. The CDR3 is CACGQGFYEQYF. As DNA, the CDR3 is TGTGCCTGCGGCCAGGGGTTCTACGAGCAGTACTTC.

This clonotype was recorded many times. This chain connects TRBV7-9 to TRBJ2-7; D might be TRBD2 (5 bases). Germline lookup yields CDR1 SEHNR and CDR2 FQNEAQ (reference sequence). V gave up 8 bases and J gave up 1 base, with 12 bases separating them. The CDR3 has 13 residues. The CDR3 DNA reads TGTGCCAGCCGTCCCGGGGAGTCCTACGAGCAGTACTTC. Translation gives CASRPGESYEQYF.

CDR3 nucleotide sequence: TGTGCCAGCAGCTACGCATTAGCGGGAAAAGAGACCCAGTACTTC. It is translated as CASSYALAGKETQYF. The chain uses TRBV14 and TRBJ2-5, with 8 nucleotides matching TRBD2. J lost 3 bases, V lost 5 bases, and 8 bases had no gene match. Per germline, CDR1 SGHDN and CDR2 FVKESK. The CDR3 consists of 15 residues.

In this sample, this clonotype turned up a few times. The rearrangement links TRBV27 to TRBJ2-1, with TRBD2 as a possible D gene (6 bases). Germline CDR1 and CDR2: MNHEY and SMNVEV (reference sequence). Trimming removed 10 bases at V and 4 bases at J, with 11 bases between. This CDR3 comprises 12 residues. The CDR3 protein is CAIGSEYNEQFF. CDR3 sequence (DNA): TGTGCCATCGGGAGTGAATACAATGAGCAGTTCTTC.

A few counts support this clonotype. The chain combines TRBV20-1 with TRBJ1-2; the D gene is possibly TRBD1 (5 bases). The CDR3 has 11 residues. Germline CDR1 and CDR2: DFQATT and SNEGSKA (reference sequence). The V gene lost 4 bases and the J gene lost 2 bases, with 5 bases spanning the gap. CDR3 sequence: CSATGNYGYTF. CDR3 in DNA: TGCAGTGCTACAGGGAACTATGGCTACACCTTC.

This clonotype was seen repeatedly, ten times or more. CDR3 region: CATARDRSQETQYF. Here the CDR3 DNA reads TGTGCCACCGCCCGGGACAGATCCCAAGAGACCCAGTACTTC. J is TRBJ2-5 and V is TRBV27, with 7 bases aligning to TRBD1. The germline V gene has CDR1 MNHEY and CDR2 SMNVEV (reference sequence). This CDR3 is 14 amino acids long. Trimming took 10 bases from V and 1 from J; bases not matched to a gene: 9.

The chain carries TRBV25-1 and TRBJ1-2, with D maybe TRBD1 (5 bases). Germline lookup yields CDR1 MGHDK and CDR2 SYGVNS. CDR3 size: 14 residues. V was pared by 5 bases and J by 7 bases, with 17 bases between. Here the CDR3 DNA reads TGTGCCAGCAGTTCAGAGGGGCCGAAACTTGGCTACACCTTC. Protein product: CASSSEGPKLGYTF.

The chain links TRBV9 to TRBJ2-7; 9 bases agree with TRBD2. Unmatched junction bases numbered 15, after V lost 2 bases and J lost 0 bases. The length of the CDR3 is 19 residues. In germline, CDR1 is SGDLS, CDR2 YYNGEE. CDR3 DNA sequence: TGTGCCAGCAGCGTGAGACCGCTAGCGGGATGGGTAAGCTCCTACGAGCAGTACTTC. It yields the protein CASSVRPLAGWVSSYEQYF.

The chain combines TRBV30 with TRBJ2-7, with 9 bases fitting TRBD1. CDR1 and CDR2 from the germline V gene are GTSNPN and SVGIG (reference sequence). V dropped 2 bases and J dropped 3; count of bases not matched to a gene: 5. The CDR3 consists of 14 residues. CDR3 region: CAWSPPGQGYEQYF. The CDR3 nucleotides read TGTGCCTGGAGTCCGCCGGGACAGGGCTACGAGCAGTACTTC.

The table lists this clonotype with many counts. The V and J genes are TRBV27 and TRBJ1-1, with D perhaps TRBD1 (5 bases). The CDR3 is made up of 16 amino acids. CDR1 and CDR2 (germline): MNHEY, SMNVEV (reference sequence). Trimming pared 3 bases from V and 6 bases from J, leaving 20 bases between. The CDR3 here is CASSFYDGKRDAEAFF. In DNA, the CDR3 is TGTGCCAGCAGTTTTTATGACGGGAAAAGGGACGCTGAAGCTTTCTTT.

In its sample, this clonotype was seen many times. The gene calls are TRBV28 and TRBJ2-7, with a possible D match to TRBD1 (6 bases). Germline V gives CDR1 MDHEN, CDR2 SYDVKM. V shed 6 bases and J shed 5 bases, with 11 bases lying between them. CDR3 length equals 12 residues. The CDR3 is CASRITGHEQYF. The CDR3 nucleotides are TGTGCCAGCAGGATAACAGGGCACGAGCAGTACTTC.

A word on this clonotype: It is likely a read error: a sequence one base away is far more abundant. This rearrangement joins TRBV12-3 or TRBV12-4 to TRBJ2-1, with TRBD2 matching 9 bases. TRBJ2-5 matches the DNA end more closely, so the J call is doubtful. The CDR3 has 15 amino acids. As DNA, the CDR3 is TGTGCCAGCGGTCCATCGACTAGCGGACAAGAGACCCAGTACTTC. This translates into CASGPSTSGQETQYF.